This T cell receptor (beta chain) appears in the sequencing data of a study of T cell responses to AZD1222 COVID-19 vaccine. Pooled samples include second doses given at about 4 or 12 weeks. Sequenced by immunoSEQ multiplex PCR; TCRdb stores in-frame clones only, minus some. The repertoire includes more than 85,000 clones, about 90% of them detected once, and roughly 15% sits in the top ten. The study's findings and limits: Baseline antibody screening turned up just a handful of seropositive AZD1222 recipients. Mapped onto spike, vaccine-associated CD4 TCRs spanned it and were dominant at 160-218 and 743-854. Sampled repertoires all dated from after the peak T cell response.

In the case of this clone: Its antigen remains unknown.

This specimen was peripheral blood, taken 28 days after the second AZD1222 dose. The clonotype originates from an adult who received the AZD1222 COVID-19 vaccine.

CDR3 coding DNA: TGTGCCAGCAGCCCGACAGAGAATCAGCCCCAGCATTTT. It encodes CASSPTENQPQHF. The chain carries TRBV6-6 and TRBJ1-5; tentative D call: TRBD1 (5 bases). The CDR3 covers 13 residues. The germline gives CDR1 MNHNY, CDR2 SVGAGI (reference sequence). V lost 6 bases to trimming and J lost 4 bases, with 10 bases between them.